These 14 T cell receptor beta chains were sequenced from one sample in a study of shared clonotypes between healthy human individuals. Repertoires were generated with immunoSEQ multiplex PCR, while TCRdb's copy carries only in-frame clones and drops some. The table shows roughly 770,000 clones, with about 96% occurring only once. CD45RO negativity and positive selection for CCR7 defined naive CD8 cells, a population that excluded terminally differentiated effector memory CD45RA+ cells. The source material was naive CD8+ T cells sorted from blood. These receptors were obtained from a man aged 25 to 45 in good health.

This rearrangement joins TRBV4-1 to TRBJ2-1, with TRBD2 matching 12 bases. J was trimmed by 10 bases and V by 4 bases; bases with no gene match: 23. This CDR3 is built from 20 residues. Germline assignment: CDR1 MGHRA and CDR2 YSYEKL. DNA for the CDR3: TGCGCCAGCAGCCCCTTTCAGGACGCCTCGACTAGCGGGAGCGGGGTGGAGCAGTTCTTC. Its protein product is CASSPFQDASTSGSGVEQFF.

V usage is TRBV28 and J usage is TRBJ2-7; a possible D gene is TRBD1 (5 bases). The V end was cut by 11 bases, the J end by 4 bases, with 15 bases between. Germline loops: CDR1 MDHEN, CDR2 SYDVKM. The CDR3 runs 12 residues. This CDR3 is CAAQERSYEQYF. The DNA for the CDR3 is TGTGCCGCACAGGAACGATCGTACGAGCAGTACTTC.

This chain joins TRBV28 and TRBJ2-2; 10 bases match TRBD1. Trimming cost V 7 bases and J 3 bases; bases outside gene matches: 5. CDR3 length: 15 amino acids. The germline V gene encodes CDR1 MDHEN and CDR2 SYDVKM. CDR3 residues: CASTETGGDTGELFF. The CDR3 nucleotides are TGTGCCAGCACCGAGACAGGGGGCGACACCGGGGAGCTGTTTTTT. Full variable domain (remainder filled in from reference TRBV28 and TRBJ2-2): DVKVTQSSRYLVKRTGEKVFLECVQDMDHENMFWYRQDPGLGLRLIYFSYDVKMKEKGDIPEGYSVSREKKERFSLILESASTNQTSMYLCASTETGGDTGELFFGEGSRLTVL.

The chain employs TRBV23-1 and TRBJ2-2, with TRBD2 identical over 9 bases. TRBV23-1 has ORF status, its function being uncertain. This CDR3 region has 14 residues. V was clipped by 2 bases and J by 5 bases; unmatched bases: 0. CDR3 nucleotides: TGCGCCAGCAGTCAAGCGGGAGGGACCGGGGAGCTGTTTTTT. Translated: CASSQAGGTGELFF.

Written as DNA, the CDR3 is TGCAGCGTTGACTCCGGCAGGGGGCGGTACTTC. Its protein product is CSVDSGRGRYF. The chain has TRBV29-1 and TRBJ2-7; 8 bases fit TRBD1. Unmatched junction bases numbered 7, after V lost 3 bases and J lost 12 bases. Germline V gene lookup returns CDR1 SQVTM and CDR2 ANQGSEA. This CDR3 has 11 amino acids.

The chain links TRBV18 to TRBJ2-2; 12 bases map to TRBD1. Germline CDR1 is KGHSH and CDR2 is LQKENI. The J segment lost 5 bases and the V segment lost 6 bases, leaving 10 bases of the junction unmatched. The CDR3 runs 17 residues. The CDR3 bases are TGTGCCAGCTCCCTCCGTTCGGGACAGGGGGCTACCGGGGAGCTGTTTTTT. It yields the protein CASSLRSGQGATGELFF.

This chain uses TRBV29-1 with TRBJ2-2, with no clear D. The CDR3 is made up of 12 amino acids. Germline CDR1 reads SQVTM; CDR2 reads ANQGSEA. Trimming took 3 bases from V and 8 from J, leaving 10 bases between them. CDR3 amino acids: CSVDSGTGELFF. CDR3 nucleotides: TGCAGCGTTGATTCGGGCACAGGGGAGCTGTTTTTT.

The CDR3 coding sequence is TGTGCCAGCAGTTTATCGGGAGGACAGGGCTTTTCTGGGGCCAACGTCCTGACTTTC. Protein sequence: CASSLSGGQGFSGANVLTF. The V and J genes are TRBV27 and TRBJ2-6; 8 bases map to TRBD1. The CDR3 totals 19 residues. V dropped 0 bases and J dropped 1; count of bases not matched to a gene: 8. The germline V gene has CDR1 MNHEY and CDR2 SMNVEV (reference sequence).

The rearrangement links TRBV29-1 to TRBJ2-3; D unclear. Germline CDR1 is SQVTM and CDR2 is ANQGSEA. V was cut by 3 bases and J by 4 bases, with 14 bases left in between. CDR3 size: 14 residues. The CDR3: CSVELPSGPDTQYF. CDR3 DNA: TGCAGCGTTGAGTTACCGTCCGGGCCAGATACGCAGTATTTT.

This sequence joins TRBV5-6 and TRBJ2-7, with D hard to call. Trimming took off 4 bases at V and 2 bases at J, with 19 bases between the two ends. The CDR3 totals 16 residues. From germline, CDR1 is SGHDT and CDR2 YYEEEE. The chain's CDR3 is CASSLVLAFGTYEQYF. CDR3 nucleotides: TGTGCCAGCAGCCTTGTTTTGGCCTTTGGGACCTACGAGCAGTACTTC.

DNA of the CDR3: TGTGCCACCCATACAGCACTCCGGGGCAATGAGCAGTTCTTC. Its protein product is CATHTALRGNEQFF. The chain links TRBV2 to TRBJ2-1, with D possibly TRBD2 on 5 matching bases. Looked up from germline, CDR1 is SNHLY and CDR2 is FYNNEI. Trimming pared 10 bases from V and 6 bases from J, leaving 19 bases between. CDR3 size: 14 residues.

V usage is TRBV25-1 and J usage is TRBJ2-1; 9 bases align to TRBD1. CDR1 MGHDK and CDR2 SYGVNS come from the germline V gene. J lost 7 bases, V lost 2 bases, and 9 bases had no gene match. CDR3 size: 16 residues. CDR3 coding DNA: TGTGCCAGCAGTGAACTGGACAGGGGACACGGGAATGAGCAGTTCTTC. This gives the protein CASSELDRGHGNEQFF.

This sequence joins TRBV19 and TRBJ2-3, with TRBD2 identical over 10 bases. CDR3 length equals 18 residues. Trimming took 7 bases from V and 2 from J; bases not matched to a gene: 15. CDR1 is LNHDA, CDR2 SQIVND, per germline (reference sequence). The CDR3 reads CASNPGLARTRDTDTQYF. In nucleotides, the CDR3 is TGTGCCAGTAACCCGGGACTAGCGCGAACTCGTGACACAGATACGCAGTATTTT.

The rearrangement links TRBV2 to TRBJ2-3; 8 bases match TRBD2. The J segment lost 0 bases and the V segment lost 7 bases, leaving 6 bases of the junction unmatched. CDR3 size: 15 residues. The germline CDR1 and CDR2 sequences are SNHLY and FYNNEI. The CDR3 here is CASTLAGTSTDTQYF. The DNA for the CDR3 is TGTGCCAGCACCTTAGCGGGAACTAGCACAGATACGCAGTATTTT.